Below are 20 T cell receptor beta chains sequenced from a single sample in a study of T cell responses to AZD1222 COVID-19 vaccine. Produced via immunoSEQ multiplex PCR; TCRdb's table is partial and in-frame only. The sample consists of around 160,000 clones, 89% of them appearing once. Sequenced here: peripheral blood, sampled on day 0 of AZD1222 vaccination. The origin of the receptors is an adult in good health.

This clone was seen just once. The CDR3 spells CASSVTGATKAKNIQYF. As DNA, the CDR3 is TGTGCCAGTAGTGTCACCGGGGCGACCAAGGCCAAAAACATTCAGTACTTC. V gene TRBV19 combines with J gene TRBJ2-4; D assignment may be TRBD1 or TRBD2 (5 bases each). V was trimmed by 5 bases and J by 1 base, leaving 18 bases between them. Germline V gives CDR1 LNHDA, CDR2 SQIVND (reference sequence). This CDR3 has 17 residues.

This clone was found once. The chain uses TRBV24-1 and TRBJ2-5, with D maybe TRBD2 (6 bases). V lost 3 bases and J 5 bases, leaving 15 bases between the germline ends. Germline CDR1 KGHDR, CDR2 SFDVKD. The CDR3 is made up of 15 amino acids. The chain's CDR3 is CATSDPRTIRETQYF. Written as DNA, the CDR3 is TGTGCCACCAGTGATCCGCGGACTATCCGGGAGACCCAGTACTTC.

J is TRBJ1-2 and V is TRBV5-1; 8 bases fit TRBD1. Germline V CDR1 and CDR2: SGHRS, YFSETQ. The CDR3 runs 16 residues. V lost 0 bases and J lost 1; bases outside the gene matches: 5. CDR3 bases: TGCGCCAGCAGCTTGGGTCGGGACAGGTATAACTATGGCTACACCTTC. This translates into CASSLGRDRYNYGYTF.

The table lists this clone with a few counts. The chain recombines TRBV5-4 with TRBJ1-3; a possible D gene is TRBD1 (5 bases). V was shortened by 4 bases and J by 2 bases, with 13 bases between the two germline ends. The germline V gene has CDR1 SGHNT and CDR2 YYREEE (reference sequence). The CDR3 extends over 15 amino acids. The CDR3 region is CASSVLGVAGNTIYF. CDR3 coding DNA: TGTGCCAGCAGCGTGCTGGGGGTCGCTGGAAACACCATATATTTT.

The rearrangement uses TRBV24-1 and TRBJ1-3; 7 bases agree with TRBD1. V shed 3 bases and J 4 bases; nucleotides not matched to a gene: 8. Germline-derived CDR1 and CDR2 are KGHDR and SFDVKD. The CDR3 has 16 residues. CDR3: CATSDVGDRAGNTIYF. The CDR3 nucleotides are TGTGCCACCAGTGATGTTGGAGACAGGGCAGGAAACACCATATATTTT.

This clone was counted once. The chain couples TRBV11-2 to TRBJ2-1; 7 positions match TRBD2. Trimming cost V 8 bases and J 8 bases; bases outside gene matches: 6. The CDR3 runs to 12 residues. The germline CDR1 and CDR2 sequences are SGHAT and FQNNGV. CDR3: CASGRAPHEQFF. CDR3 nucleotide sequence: TGTGCCAGCGGGAGGGCCCCCCATGAGCAGTTCTTC. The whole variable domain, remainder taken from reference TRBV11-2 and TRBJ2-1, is EAGVAQSPRYKIIEKRQSVAFWCNPISGHATLYWYQQILGQGPKLLIQFQNNGVVDDSQLPKDRFSAERLKGVDSTLKIQPAKLEDSAVYLCASGRAPHEQFFGPGTRLTVL.

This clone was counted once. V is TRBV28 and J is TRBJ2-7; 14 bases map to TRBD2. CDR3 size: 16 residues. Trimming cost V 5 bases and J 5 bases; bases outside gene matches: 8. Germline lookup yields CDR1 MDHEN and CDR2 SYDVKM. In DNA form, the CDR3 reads TGTGCCAGCAGTATGGGACTAGCGGGGGCCGTACACGAGCAGTACTTC. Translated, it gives CASSMGLAGAVHEQYF.

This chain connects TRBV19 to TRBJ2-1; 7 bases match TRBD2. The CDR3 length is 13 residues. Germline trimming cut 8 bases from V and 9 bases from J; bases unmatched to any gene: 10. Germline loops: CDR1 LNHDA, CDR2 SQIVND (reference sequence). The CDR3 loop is CASRRGRASEQFF. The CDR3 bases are TGTGCCAGTCGTCGGGGGAGGGCTTCTGAGCAGTTCTTC.

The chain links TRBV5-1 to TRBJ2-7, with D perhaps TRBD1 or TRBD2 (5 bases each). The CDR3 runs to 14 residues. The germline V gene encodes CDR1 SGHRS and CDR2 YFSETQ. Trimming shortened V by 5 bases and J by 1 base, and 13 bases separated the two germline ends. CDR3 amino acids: CASSLDWGSYEQYF. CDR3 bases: TGCGCCAGCAGTCTCGACTGGGGGTCCTACGAGCAGTACTTC.

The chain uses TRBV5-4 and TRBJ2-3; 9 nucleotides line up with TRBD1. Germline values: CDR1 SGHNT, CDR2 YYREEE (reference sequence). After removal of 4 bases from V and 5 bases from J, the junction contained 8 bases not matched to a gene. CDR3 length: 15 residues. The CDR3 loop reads CASSGRDRAGDTQYF. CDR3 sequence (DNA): TGTGCCAGCAGCGGCCGGGACAGGGCTGGAGATACGCAGTATTTT. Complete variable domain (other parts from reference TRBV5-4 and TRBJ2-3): ETGVTQSPTHLIKTRGQQVTLRCSSQSGHNTVSWYQQALGQGPQFIFQYYREEENGRGNFPPRFSGLQFPNYSSELNVNALELDDSALYLCASSGRDRAGDTQYFGPGTRLTVL.

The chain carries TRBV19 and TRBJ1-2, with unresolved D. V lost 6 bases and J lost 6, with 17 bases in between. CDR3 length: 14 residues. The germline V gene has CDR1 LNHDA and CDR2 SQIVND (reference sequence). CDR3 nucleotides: TGTGCCAGTAGCCTCGTCGATGACCCGCATGGCTACACCTTC. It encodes CASSLVDDPHGYTF.

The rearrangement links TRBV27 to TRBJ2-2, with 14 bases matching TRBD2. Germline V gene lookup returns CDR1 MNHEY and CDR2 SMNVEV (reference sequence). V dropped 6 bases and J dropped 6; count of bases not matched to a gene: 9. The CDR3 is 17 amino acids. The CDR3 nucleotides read TGTGCCAGCAGGCCGACTAGCGGGAGGGCCTTCGCCGGGGAGCTGTTTTTT. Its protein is CASRPTSGRAFAGELFF.

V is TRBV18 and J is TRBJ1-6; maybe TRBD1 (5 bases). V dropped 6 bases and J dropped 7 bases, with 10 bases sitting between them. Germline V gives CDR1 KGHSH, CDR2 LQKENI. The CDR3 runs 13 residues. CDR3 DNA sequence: TGTGCCAGCTCCTTCGACAGAAATTCACCCCTCCACTTT. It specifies CASSFDRNSPLHF.

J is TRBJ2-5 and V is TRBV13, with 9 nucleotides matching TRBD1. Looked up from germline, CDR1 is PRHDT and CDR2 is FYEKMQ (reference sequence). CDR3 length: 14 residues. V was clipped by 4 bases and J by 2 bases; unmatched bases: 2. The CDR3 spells CASSSDRGQETQYF. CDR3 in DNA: TGTGCCAGCAGCTCGGACAGGGGTCAAGAGACCCAGTACTTC.

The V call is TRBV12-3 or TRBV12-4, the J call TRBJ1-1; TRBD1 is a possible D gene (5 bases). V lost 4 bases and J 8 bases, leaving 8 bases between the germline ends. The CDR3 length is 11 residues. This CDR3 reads CASSYDREAFF. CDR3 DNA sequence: TGTGCCAGCAGTTACGACAGAGAAGCTTTCTTT.

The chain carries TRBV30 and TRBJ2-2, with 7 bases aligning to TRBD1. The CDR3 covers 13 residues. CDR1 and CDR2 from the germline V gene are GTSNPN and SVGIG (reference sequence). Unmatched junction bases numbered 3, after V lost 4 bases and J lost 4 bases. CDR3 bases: TGTGCCTGGACCGGGACAGCCACCGGGGAGCTGTTTTTT. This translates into CAWTGTATGELFF.

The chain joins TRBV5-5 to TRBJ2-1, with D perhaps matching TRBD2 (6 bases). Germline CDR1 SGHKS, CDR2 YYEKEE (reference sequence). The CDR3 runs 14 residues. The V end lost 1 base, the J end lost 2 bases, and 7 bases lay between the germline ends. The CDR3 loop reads CASSLPGAYNEQFF. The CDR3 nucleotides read TGTGCCAGCAGCTTGCCGGGGGCCTACAATGAGCAGTTCTTC.

CDR3 in amino acids: CASSLKGDTEAFF. CDR3 nucleotides: TGTGCCAGCAGCTTAAAGGGGGACACTGAAGCTTTCTTT. The chain links TRBV13 to TRBJ1-1, with a weak D call TRBD1 (6 bases). Trimming cost V 2 bases and J 3 bases, with 7 bases left between them. This CDR3 has 13 residues. Germline CDR1 reads PRHDT; CDR2 reads FYEKMQ (reference sequence).

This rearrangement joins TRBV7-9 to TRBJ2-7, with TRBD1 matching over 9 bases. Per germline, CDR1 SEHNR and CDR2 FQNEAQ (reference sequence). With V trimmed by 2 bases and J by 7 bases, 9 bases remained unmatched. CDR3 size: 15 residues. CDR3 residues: CASSLTPGQGEEQYF. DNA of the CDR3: TGTGCCAGCAGCTTAACTCCGGGACAGGGTGAAGAGCAGTACTTC.

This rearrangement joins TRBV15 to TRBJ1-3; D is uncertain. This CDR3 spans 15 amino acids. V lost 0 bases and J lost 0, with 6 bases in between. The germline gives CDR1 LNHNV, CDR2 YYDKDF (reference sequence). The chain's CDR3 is CATSRDEFSGNTIYF. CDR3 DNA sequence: TGTGCCACCAGCAGAGATGAGTTCTCTGGAAACACCATATATTTT.